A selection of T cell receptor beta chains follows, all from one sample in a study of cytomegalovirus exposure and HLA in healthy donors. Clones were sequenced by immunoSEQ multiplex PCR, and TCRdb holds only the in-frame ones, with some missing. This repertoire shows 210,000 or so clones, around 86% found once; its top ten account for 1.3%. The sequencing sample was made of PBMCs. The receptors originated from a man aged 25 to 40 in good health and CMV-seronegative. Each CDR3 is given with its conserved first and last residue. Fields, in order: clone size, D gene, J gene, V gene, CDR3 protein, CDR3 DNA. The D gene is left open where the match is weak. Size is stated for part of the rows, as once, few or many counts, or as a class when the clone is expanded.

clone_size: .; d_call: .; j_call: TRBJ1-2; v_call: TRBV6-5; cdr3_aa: CASRVGQLFYGYTF; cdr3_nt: TGTGCCAGCAGGGTAGGACAGTTATTCTATGGCTACACCTTC
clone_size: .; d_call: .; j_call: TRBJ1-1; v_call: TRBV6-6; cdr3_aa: CASRPQENTEAFF; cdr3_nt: TGTGCCAGCAGACCTCAGGAGAACACTGAAGCTTTCTTT
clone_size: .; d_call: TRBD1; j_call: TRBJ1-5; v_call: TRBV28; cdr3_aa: CASSPGQGNQPQHF; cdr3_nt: TGTGCCAGCAGTCCAGGACAGGGGAATCAGCCCCAGCATTTT
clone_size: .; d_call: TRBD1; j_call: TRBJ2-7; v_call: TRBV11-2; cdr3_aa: CASSPPPRAGGNYEQYF; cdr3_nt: TGTGCCAGCAGCCCTCCTCCCCGGGCAGGGGGCAACTACGAGCAGTACTTC
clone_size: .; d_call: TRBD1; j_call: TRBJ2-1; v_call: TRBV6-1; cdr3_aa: CASSRTNRGGEQFF; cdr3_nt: TGTGCCAGCAGTAGGACCAACAGGGGCGGCGAGCAGTTCTTC
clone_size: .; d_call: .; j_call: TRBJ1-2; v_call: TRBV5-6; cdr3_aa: CASTQDVYGYTF; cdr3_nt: TGTGCCAGCACACAGGACGTGTATGGCTACACCTTC
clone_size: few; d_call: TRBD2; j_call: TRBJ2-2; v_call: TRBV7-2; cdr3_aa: CASSPRGLAGNTGELFF; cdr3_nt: TGTGCCAGCAGCCCCCGGGGGCTAGCGGGGAACACCGGGGAGCTGTTTTTT
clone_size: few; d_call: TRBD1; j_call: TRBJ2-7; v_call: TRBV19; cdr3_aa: CASSIGQGYEQYF; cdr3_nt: TGTGCCAGTAGTATAGGACAGGGCTACGAGCAGTACTTC
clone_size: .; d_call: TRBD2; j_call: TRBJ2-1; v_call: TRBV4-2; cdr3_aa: CASNNPGLADNEQFF; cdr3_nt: TGTGCCAGCAACAACCCGGGACTAGCCGACAATGAGCAGTTCTTC
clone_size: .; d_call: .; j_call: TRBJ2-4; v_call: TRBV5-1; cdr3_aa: CASSFDRDWPKYF; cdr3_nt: TGCGCCAGCAGCTTCGACAGGGACTGGCCAAAGTACTTC
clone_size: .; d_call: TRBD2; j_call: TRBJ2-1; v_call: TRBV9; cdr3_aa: CASSVRRSGGSYNEQFF; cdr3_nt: TGTGCCAGCAGCGTAAGAAGGTCGGGGGGCTCCTACAATGAGCAGTTCTTC
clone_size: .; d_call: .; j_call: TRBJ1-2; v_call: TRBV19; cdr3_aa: CASNTGLDGYTF; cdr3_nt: TGTGCCAGTAATACGGGTTTGGATGGCTACACCTTC
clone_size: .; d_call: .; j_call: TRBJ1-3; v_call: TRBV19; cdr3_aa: CASTLGDSSGNTIYF; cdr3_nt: TGTGCCAGTACCTTAGGAGACTCCTCTGGAAACACCATATATTTT
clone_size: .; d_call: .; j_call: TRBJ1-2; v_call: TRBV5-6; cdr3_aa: CASSLAQRGAYGYTF; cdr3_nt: TGTGCCAGCAGCTTGGCCCAACGGGGGGCCTATGGCTACACCTTC
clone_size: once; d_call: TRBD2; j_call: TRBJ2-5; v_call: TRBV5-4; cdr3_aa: CASSLGLAKETQYF; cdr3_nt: TGTGCCAGCAGCTTGGGACTAGCGAAAGAGACCCAGTACTTC
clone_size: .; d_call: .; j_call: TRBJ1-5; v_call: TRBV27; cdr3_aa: CASSTPGANQPQHF; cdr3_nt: TGTGCCAGCAGTACACCGGGAGCTAATCAGCCCCAGCATTTT
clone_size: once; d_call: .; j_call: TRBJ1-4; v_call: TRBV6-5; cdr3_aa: CASSYSADEKLFF; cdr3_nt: TGTGCCAGCAGTTACTCCGCAGATGAAAAACTGTTTTTT
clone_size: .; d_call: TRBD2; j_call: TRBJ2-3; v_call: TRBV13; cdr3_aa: CASSAGLAGGITDTQYF; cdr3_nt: TGTGCCAGCAGCGCCGGACTAGCGGGGGGGATCACAGATACGCAGTATTTT
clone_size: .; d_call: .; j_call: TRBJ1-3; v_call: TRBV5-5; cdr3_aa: CASSLGNRVSGNTIYF; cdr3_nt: TGTGCCAGCAGCTTAGGGAACAGGGTCTCTGGAAACACCATATATTTT
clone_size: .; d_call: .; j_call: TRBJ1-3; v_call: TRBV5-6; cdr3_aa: CASTLGATLTGNTIYF; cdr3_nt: TGTGCCAGCACCCTGGGCGCGACATTGACTGGAAACACCATATATTTT
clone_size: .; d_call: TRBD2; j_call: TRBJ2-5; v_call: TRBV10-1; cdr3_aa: CASRGEGMGETQYF; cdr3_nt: TGCGCCAGCAGGGGGGAGGGAATGGGGGAGACCCAGTACTTC
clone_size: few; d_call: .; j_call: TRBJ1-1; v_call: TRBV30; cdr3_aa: CAWSVQGNTEAFF; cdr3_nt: TGTGCCTGGAGTGTACAGGGGAACACTGAAGCTTTCTTT
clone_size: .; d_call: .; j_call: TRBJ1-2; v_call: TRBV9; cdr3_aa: CASTPAGQTYGYTF; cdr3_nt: TGTGCCAGCACTCCGGCGGGCCAAACCTATGGCTACACCTTC
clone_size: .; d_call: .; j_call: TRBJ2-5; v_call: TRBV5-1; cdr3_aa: CASSLGRGALETQYF; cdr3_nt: TGCGCCAGCAGCTTGGGACGGGGGGCCCTAGAGACCCAGTACTTC
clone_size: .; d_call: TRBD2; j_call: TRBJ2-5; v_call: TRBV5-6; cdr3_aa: CASSIGGGETQYF; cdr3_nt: TGTGCCAGCAGCATCGGGGGGGGCGAGACCCAGTACTTC
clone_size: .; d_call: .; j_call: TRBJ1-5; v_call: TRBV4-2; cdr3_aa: CASSQNIRGAQPQHF; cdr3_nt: TGTGCCAGCAGCCAAAACATCAGGGGAGCTCAGCCCCAGCATTTT
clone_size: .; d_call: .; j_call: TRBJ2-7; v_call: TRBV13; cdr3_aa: CASSDSGTPSYEQYF; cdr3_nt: TGTGCCAGCAGCGATTCCGGGACACCCTCCTACGAGCAGTACTTC
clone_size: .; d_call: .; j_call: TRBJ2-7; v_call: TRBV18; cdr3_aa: CASSPVGSRDEQYF; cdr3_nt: TGTGCCAGCTCACCAGTGGGTAGCCGGGACGAGCAGTACTTC
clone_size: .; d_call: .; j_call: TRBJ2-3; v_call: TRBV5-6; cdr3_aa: CASSSFGSGSRVRQYF; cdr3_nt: TGTGCCAGCAGCTCCTTCGGGAGCGGCTCACGGGTGAGGCAGTATTTT
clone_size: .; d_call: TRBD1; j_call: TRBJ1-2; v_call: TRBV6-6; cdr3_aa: CASSYRTGDGYGYTF; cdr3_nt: TGTGCCAGCAGTTACCGGACAGGGGACGGCTATGGCTACACCTTC
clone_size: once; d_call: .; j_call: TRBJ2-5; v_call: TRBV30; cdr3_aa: CAWQRGGETQYF; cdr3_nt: TGTGCCTGGCAACGGGGAGGCGAGACCCAGTACTTC
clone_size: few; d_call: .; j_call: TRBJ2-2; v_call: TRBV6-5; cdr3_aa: CASSNRRGLTGELFF; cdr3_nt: TGTGCCAGCAGTAACAGAAGGGGTCTCACCGGGGAGCTGTTTTTT
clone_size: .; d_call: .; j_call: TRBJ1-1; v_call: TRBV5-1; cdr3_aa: CASTPAGQLNTEAFF; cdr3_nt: TGCGCCAGCACCCCGGCGGGGCAGTTAAACACTGAAGCTTTCTTT
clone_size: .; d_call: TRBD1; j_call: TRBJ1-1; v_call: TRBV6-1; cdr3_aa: CASSLLDRLGAFF; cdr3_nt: TGTGCCAGCAGCTTATTGGACAGGCTGGGAGCTTTCTTT
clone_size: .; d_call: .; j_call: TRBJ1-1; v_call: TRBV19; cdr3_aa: CASSKLGNTEAFF; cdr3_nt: TGTGCCAGTAGTAAGCTTGGGAACACTGAAGCTTTCTTT
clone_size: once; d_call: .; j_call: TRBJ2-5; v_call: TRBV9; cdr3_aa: CASSVLGGLRETQYF; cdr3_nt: TGTGCCAGCAGCGTTTTGGGGGGGCTCCGGGAGACCCAGTACTTC
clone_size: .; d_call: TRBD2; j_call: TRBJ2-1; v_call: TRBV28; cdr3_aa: CASSFSGRGYGNEQFF; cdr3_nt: TGTGCCAGCAGTTTCAGCGGGAGGGGTTACGGCAATGAGCAGTTCTTC
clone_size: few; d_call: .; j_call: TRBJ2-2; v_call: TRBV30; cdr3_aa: CAWSAPPTSPFAGELFF; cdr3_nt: TGTGCCTGGAGCGCGCCCCCGACTAGTCCGTTTGCCGGGGAGCTGTTTTTT
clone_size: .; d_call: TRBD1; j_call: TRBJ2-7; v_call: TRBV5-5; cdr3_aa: CASSLRDRAYEQHF; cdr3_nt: TGTGCCAGCAGCTTGCGCGACAGGGCCTACGAGCAGCACTTC